What follows are 12 T cell receptor beta chains derived from one specimen sequenced in a study of blood T cell repertoires in COVID-19 (dated by TCRdb to 2018 to 2020). The receptor library was made with the immunoSEQ multiplex PCR assay. In TCRdb, the immuneACCESS table is reduced to in-frame sequences with V and J assigned. These tables do not hold every clone; where another copy was compared, an unresolved V gene accounts for under half, and the others remain unexplained. For this sample there are fewer than 400,000 clones; roughly 90% appear just once. Approximately 9% of the sample belongs to the ten largest clones. The sequencing sample was made of PBMCs or T cells enriched from blood (not recorded which). The receptors stem from a woman younger than 30 who had recovered from COVID-19.

This clone was observed a handful of times. The gene calls are TRBV5-6 and TRBJ2-6, with 7 bases lining up with TRBD1. Germline values: CDR1 SGHDT, CDR2 YYEEEE. J was trimmed by 0 bases and V by 3 bases; bases with no gene match: 6. CDR3 length: 17 amino acids. CDR3 sequence reads: CASSSPGQHSGANVLTF. CDR3 sequence (DNA): TGTGCCAGCAGCTCCCCGGGACAGCACTCTGGGGCCAACGTCCTGACTTTC. The full variable domain, in which reference TRBV5-6 and TRBJ2-6 provide the parts outside the CDR3, is DAGVTQSPTHLIKTRGQQVTLRCSPKSGHDTVSWYQQALGQGPQFIFQYYEEEERQRGNFPDRFSGHQFPNYSSELNVNALLLGDSALYLCASSSPGQHSGANVLTFGAGSRLTVL.

The V call is TRBV6-5, the J call TRBJ2-2; D gene unclear. V lost 8 bases, J lost 4 bases, and 8 bases lay in between. The CDR3 is made up of 12 amino acids. Germline assignment: CDR1 MNHEY and CDR2 SVGAGI. The CDR3 DNA follows: TGTGCCAGCTCCTATTTCACCGGGGAGCTGTTTTTT. It encodes CASSYFTGELFF.

CDR3 loop: CASSVRQGAPSGELFF. In DNA form, the CDR3 reads TGTGCCAGCAGCGTAAGGCAGGGGGCGCCTAGCGGGGAGCTGTTTTTT. This sequence joins TRBV9 and TRBJ2-2; 8 bases are a match to TRBD1. Per the germline V gene, CDR1 is SGDLS and CDR2 is YYNGEE. CDR3 length: 16 residues. The V gene end was trimmed by 1 base and the J gene end by 7 bases; junction bases not matched to a gene: 9.

The chain joins TRBV15 to TRBJ1-2; D perhaps matches TRBD1 (5 bases). The germline gives CDR1 LNHNV, CDR2 YYDKDF (reference sequence). V lost 5 bases and J lost 6, with 16 bases in between. This CDR3 comprises 14 residues. The CDR3 nucleotides are TGTGCCACCAGCGTGAGTGGGGGGGACCATGGCTACACCTTC. As protein: CATSVSGGDHGYTF.

V and J are TRBV6-2 or TRBV6-3 and TRBJ1-1, with no clear D. Trimming pared 0 bases from V and 11 bases from J, leaving 10 bases between. The CDR3 length is 12 residues. The germline CDR1 and CDR2 sequences are MNHEY and SVGEGT. The CDR3 DNA reads as TGTGCCAGCAGTTACTCGACGGGTGGCGCTTTCTTT. Amino acid sequence: CASSYSTGGAFF.

The V gene is TRBV27, the J gene TRBJ1-1, with 9 bases identical to TRBD1. The CDR3 loop spans 14 amino acids. V was pared by 5 bases and J by 4 bases, with 5 bases of the junction left unmatched. The germline CDR1 and CDR2 sequences are MNHEY and SMNVEV (reference sequence). CDR3 DNA: TGTGCCAGCAGTACAGGGGGCGAGGGCACTGAAGCTTTCTTT. Translation gives CASSTGGEGTEAFF.

A single count supports this clone. The rearrangement joins TRBV4-3 to TRBJ2-1; D possibly corresponds to TRBD2 (6 bases). Deletions cut 3 bases from V and 7 bases from J, with 22 bases between. Germline values: CDR1 LGHNA, CDR2 YSLEER. CDR3 size: 17 residues. The CDR3 sequence: CASSQALSGSGGNEQFF. In DNA, the CDR3 is TGCGCCAGCAGCCAGGCACTTAGCGGATCCGGAGGGAATGAGCAGTTCTTC.

The chain combines TRBV5-1 with TRBJ2-5, with D uncertain. The CDR3 runs to 13 residues. Germline CDR1 SGHRS, CDR2 YFSETQ. Trimming shortened V by 5 bases and J by 1 base, and 9 bases separated the two germline ends. In DNA form, the CDR3 reads TGCGCCAGCAGTATAGAGGTCCAAGAGACCCAGTACTTC. This translates into CASSIEVQETQYF.

The chain couples TRBV7-3 to TRBJ1-6; D is possibly TRBD1 (5 bases). The CDR3 runs 13 residues. Trimming cost V 5 bases and J 7 bases, with 9 bases left between them. Germline V gene sequence: CDR1 SGHTA, CDR2 FQGTGA. CDR3 sequence (DNA): TGTGCCAGCAGCAAAGACAGCAATTCACCCCTCCACTTT. Translated, it gives CASSKDSNSPLHF.

The chain carries TRBV4-1 and TRBJ2-2; D not certain. V gave up 3 bases and J gave up 2 bases, with 13 bases separating them. The germline V gene encodes CDR1 MGHRA and CDR2 YSYEKL. This CDR3 contains 16 residues. The CDR3 protein is CASSHRPNSNTGELFF. CDR3 bases: TGCGCCAGCAGCCACCGGCCTAACAGCAACACCGGGGAGCTGTTTTTT.

The chain recombines TRBV9 with TRBJ2-3, with 10 bases aligning to TRBD2. The CDR3 covers 14 residues. The ends lost 7 bases at V and 0 bases at J; junction bases unmatched: 2. Germline loops: CDR1 SGDLS, CDR2 YYNGEE. The CDR3 protein is CASFSGRSTDTQYF. In DNA, the CDR3 is TGTGCCAGCTTTAGCGGGAGGAGCACAGATACGCAGTATTTT.

The V call is TRBV11-2, the J call TRBJ2-1; TRBD2 aligns across 8 bases. This CDR3 spans 17 amino acids. Per the germline V gene, CDR1 is SGHAT and CDR2 is FQNNGV. After removal of 5 bases from V and 5 bases from J, the junction contained 14 bases not matched to a gene. The chain's CDR3 is CASSPPLRTSRHNEQFF. The CDR3 nucleotides are TGTGCCAGCAGCCCCCCCCTCCGGACTAGCAGACACAATGAGCAGTTCTTC. The full variable domain, completed using reference TRBV11-2 and TRBJ2-1, is EAGVAQSPRYKIIEKRQSVAFWCNPISGHATLYWYQQILGQGPKLLIQFQNNGVVDDSQLPKDRFSAERLKGVDSTLKIQPAKLEDSAVYLCASSPPLRTSRHNEQFFGPGTRLTVL.